Presented here are 6 T cell receptor beta chains from one specimen sequenced in a study of CD4 T cells in relation to SARS-CoV-2 and coronaviruses. Before the COVID-19 pandemic, during about 2010-2018, CD4+ T cells were taken from unexposed donors. Isolation of CD4+ T cells took place after roughly nine days in culture. Clones were sequenced by immunoSEQ multiplex PCR, and TCRdb holds only the in-frame ones, with some missing. The table includes about 18,000 clones, around 77% detected once. Their antigens remain unidentified. Sequencing was carried out using CD4+ T cells from PBMCs, cultured in vitro. These receptors came from a human donor in good health.

The CDR3 nucleotides are TGTGCCAGCAGTCCCTCCCCGGACGGCGTTGAAGCTTTCTTT. It specifies CASSPSPDGVEAFF. J is TRBJ1-1 and V is TRBV27; D unclear. CDR1 and CDR2 from the germline V gene are MNHEY and SMNVEV (reference sequence). The CDR3 is 14 residues long. V was shortened by 5 bases and J by 7 bases, with 17 bases between the two germline ends.

V usage is TRBV29-1 and J usage is TRBJ1-1; 8 bases line up with TRBD1. This CDR3 has 14 residues. J lost 5 bases, V lost 4 bases, and 9 bases had no gene match. CDR1 is SQVTM and CDR2 is ANQGSEA in the germline V gene. The CDR3 protein is CSVVNRQGPTEAFF. The CDR3 DNA reads as TGCAGCGTTGTAAATAGACAGGGGCCAACTGAAGCTTTCTTT. Based on the CDR3 plus reference TRBV29-1 and TRBJ1-1, the full variable domain is SAVISQKPSRDICQRGTSLTIQCQVDSQVTMMFWYRQQPGQSLTLIATANQGSEATYESGFVIDKFPISRPNLTFSTLTVSNMSPEDSSIYLCSVVNRQGPTEAFFGQGTRLTVV.

The rearrangement links TRBV24-1 to TRBJ1-1; D gene ambiguous. The CDR3 has 14 amino acids. Germline V gene sequence: CDR1 KGHDR, CDR2 SFDVKD. Trimming removed 8 bases at V and 1 base at J, with 13 bases between. The chain's CDR3 is CATTANTGNTEAFF. The DNA for the CDR3 is TGTGCCACCACGGCCAACACGGGGAACACTGAAGCTTTCTTT.

J is TRBJ2-1 and V is TRBV24-1; no reliable D call. V lost 2 bases and J 10 bases, leaving 5 bases between the germline ends. The CDR3 loop spans 11 amino acids. The germline V gene encodes CDR1 KGHDR and CDR2 SFDVKD. The CDR3 reads CATSDSEEQFF. The CDR3 DNA reads TGTGCCACCAGTGATTCTGAGGAGCAGTTCTTC.

This chain links TRBV9 with TRBJ2-5; a weak D match, TRBD2 (6 bases). Germline V gives CDR1 SGDLS, CDR2 YYNGEE. The CDR3 is 14 residues long. V was cut by 3 bases and J by 5 bases, with 14 bases left in between. CDR3 bases: TGTGCCAGCAGCGCGACTAGTTATTTTGAGACCCAGTACTTC. Protein product: CASSATSYFETQYF.

This clone was recorded a few times. The genes are TRBV7-9 and TRBJ2-7; D gene uncertain. V was pared by 0 bases and J by 2 bases, with 8 bases between. Germline values: CDR1 SEHNR, CDR2 FQNEAQ (reference sequence). The CDR3 is made up of 14 amino acids. The CDR3 bases are TGTGCCAGCAGCTTAGCTGACTCAACCTACGAGCAGTACTTC. Translated, it gives CASSLADSTYEQYF. The variable domain in full, completed from reference TRBV7-9 and TRBJ2-7, reads DTGVSQNPRHKITKRGQNVTFRCDPISEHNRLYWYRQTLGQGPEFLTYFQNEAQLEKSRLLSDRFSAERPKGSFSTLEIQRTEQGDSAMYLCASSLADSTYEQYFGPGTRLTVT.